The sequence of this T cell receptor beta chain was determined in a study of T-cell reconstitution after alpha-beta-depleted transplantation in children. Overall study results and limits: T cells produced anew were the main source of T-cell counts and diversity one year after transplant.

The trim removed 4 bases at V and 2 bases at J, leaving 7 bases unmatched. Germline lookup yields CDR1 ENHRY and CDR2 SYGVKD. There are 17 residues in the CDR3. With respect to this clonotype: The antigen is undetermined.

Unique molecular identifiers were used in preparing the TCRbeta library. TCRdb recomputed calls from the PCR reads with MiXCR, one row per CDR3 protein. The table shows some 310,000 distinct CDR3 sequences, with approximately 23% occurring only once. This chain uses TRBV10-3 with TRBJ1-5, with 11 bases that match TRBD1. The sequence was obtained from a male patient aged 10 to 17 who had a stem cell transplant for acute lymphoblastic leukemia, so the T cells may come from the graft donor. The material sequenced was PBMCs, mostly from graft donor cells, taken 180 days after TCRalphabeta/CD19-depleted stem cell transplant. The CDR3 nucleotides read TGTGCCATCAGTGGGACAGGGGGCGGCAATGGCAATCAGCCCCAGCATTTT. It codes for CAISGTGGGNGNQPQHF.